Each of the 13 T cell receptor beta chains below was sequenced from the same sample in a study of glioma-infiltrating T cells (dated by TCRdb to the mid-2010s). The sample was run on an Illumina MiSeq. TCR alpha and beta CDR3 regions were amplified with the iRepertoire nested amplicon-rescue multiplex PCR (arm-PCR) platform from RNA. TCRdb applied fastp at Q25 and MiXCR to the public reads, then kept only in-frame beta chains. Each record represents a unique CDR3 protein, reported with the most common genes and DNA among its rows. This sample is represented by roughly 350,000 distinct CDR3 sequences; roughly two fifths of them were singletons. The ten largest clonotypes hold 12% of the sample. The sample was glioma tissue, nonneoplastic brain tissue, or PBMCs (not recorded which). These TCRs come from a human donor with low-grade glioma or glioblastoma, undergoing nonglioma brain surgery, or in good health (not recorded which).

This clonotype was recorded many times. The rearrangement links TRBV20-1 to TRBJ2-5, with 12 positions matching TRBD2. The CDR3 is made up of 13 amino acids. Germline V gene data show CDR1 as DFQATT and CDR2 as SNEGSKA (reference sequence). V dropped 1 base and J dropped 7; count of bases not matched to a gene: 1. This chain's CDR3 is CSARASGRGTQYF. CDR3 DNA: TGCAGTGCTAGAGCTAGCGGGAGGGGGACCCAGTACTTC.

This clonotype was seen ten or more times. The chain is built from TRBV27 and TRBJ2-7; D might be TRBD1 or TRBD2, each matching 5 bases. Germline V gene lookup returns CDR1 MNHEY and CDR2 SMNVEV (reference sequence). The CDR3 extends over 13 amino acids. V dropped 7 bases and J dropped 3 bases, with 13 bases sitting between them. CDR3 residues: CASTRHGGYEQYF. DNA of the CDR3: TGTGCCAGCACCAGGCATGGGGGCTACGAGCAGTACTTC.

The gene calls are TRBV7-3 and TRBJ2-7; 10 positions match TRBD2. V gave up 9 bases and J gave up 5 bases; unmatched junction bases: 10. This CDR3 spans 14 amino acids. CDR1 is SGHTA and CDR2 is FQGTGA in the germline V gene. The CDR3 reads CARNLPSGSNEQYF. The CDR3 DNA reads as TGTGCCAGAAACTTACCTAGCGGGAGTAACGAGCAGTACTTC.

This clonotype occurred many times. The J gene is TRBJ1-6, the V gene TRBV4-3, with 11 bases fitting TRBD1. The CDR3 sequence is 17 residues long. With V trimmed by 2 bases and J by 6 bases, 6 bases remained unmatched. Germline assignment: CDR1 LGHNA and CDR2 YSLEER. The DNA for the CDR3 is TGCGCCAGCAGCCAAACCGGGGACAGGGGGTTTAATTCACCCCTCCACTTT. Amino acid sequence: CASSQTGDRGFNSPLHF.

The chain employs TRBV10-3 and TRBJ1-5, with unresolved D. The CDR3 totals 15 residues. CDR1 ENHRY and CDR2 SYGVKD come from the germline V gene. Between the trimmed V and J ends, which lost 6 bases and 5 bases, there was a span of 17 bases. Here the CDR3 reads CAISPTRPSDQPQHF. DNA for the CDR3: TGTGCCATCAGCCCTACAAGGCCTTCGGATCAGCCCCAGCATTTT.

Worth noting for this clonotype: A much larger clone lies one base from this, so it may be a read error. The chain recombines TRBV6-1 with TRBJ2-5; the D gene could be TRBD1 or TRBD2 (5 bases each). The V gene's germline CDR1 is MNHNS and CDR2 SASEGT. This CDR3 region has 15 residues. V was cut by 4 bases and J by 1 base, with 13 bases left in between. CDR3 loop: CASSGDGTLQETQYF. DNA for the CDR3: TGTGCCAGCAGTGGGGACGGCACCCTCCAAGAGACCCAGTACTTC.

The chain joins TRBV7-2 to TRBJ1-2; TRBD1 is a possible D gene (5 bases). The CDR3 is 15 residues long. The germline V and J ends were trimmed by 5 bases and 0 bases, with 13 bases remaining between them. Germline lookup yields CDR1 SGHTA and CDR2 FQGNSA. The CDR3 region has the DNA TGTGCCAGCAGCCCAACCTGGGACGCTAACTATGGCTACACCTTC. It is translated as CASSPTWDANYGYTF.

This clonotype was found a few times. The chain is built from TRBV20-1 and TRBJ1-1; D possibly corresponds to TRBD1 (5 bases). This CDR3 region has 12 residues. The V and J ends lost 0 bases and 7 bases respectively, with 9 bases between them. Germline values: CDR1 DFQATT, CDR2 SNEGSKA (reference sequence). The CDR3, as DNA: TGCAGTGCTAGAGATAGTCAGGGTGAAGCTTTCTTT. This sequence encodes CSARDSQGEAFF.

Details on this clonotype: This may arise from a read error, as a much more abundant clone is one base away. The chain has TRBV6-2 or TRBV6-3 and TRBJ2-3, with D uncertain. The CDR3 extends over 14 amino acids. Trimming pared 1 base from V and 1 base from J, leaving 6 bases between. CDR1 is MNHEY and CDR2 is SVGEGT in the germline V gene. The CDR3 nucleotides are TGTGCCAGCAGTTACTTAAAGGGCACAGATACGCAGTATTTT. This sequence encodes CASSYLKGTDTQYF.

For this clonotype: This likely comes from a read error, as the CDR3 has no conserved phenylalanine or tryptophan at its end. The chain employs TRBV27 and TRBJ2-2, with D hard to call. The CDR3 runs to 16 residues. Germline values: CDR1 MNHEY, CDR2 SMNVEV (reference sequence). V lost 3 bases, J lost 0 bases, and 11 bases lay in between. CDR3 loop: CASSFIRFANTGELFL. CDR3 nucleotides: TGTGCCAGCAGTTTTATTCGTTTCGCGAACACCGGGGAGCTGTTTCTT.

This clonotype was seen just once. The CDR3 is CASSLESTGRREADTQYF. Here the CDR3 DNA reads TGTGCCAGCAGTTTAGAGTCGACCGGCAGGAGAGAGGCGGATACGCAGTATTTT. V usage is TRBV12-3 or TRBV12-4 and J usage is TRBJ2-3; the D is unclear. The CDR3 has 18 amino acids. V was clipped by 1 base and J by 6 bases, with 23 bases between them.

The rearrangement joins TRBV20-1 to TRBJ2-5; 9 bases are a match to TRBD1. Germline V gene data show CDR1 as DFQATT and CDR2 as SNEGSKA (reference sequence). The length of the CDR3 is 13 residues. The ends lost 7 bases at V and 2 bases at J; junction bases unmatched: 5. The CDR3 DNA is TGCAGTGATACCGACAGGGGGCAAGAGACCCAGTACTTC. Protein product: CSDTDRGQETQYF.

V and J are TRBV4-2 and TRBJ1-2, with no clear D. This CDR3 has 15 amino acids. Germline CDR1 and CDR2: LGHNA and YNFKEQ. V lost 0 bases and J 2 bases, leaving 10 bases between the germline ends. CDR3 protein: CASSQDSALNYGYTF. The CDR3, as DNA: TGTGCCAGCAGCCAAGATTCGGCTTTAAACTATGGCTACACCTTC.